This T cell receptor (beta chain) was retrieved from a study of CD8+ T cells in alopecia areata. Looking at the study overall: The drug, tofacitinib, lasted 6 to 18 months, followed by 6 months off drug.

Trimming cost V 5 bases and J 5 bases; bases outside gene matches: 19. There are 18 residues in the CDR3. CDR1 LNHNV and CDR2 YYDKDF come from the germline V gene (reference sequence). Reverse transcribed after extraction, RNA yielded cDNA as the sequencing template. Generated by immunoSEQ multiplex PCR, the TCRdb table keeps only in-frame clones and is missing some. The table has fewer than 200,000 clones, roughly 53% seen once. Study-level results: Scalp samples also yield sequences from resident alphabeta T cells of normal skin. Between patients, shared TCR sequences were less clear than in mice. This was possibly due in part to HLA diversity in the patient population.

This sample's treatment: oral pan-JAK inhibitor, 5-10 mg twice daily. It was from alopecia areata patients that lesional scalp punch biopsies and peripheral blood were collected. A word on this clone: Its antigen is not known.

The receptor was derived from a human donor with alopecia areata. This chain connects TRBV15 to TRBJ2-5; 8 positions match TRBD2. The sample here was CD8+ T cells sorted from blood, taken at week 24, from a patient treated with tofacitinib. As DNA, the CDR3 is TGTGCCACCAGCGGGACGGGACTAGAGTCACCCGGGGGGGAGACCCAGTACTTC. Protein sequence: CATSGTGLESPGGETQYF.